This T cell receptor beta chain derives from a study of spatial heterogeneity in lung cancer. For this clonotype: What it binds is unknown.

Described time point: sample taken at primary tumor resection. Whole RNA, which was extracted from tumor, nontumor lung tissue or frozen PBMC, was sequenced without any cell sorting. The donors, around 71 patients with untreated early-stage non-small cell lung cancer, provided the samples. TCRdb independently ran MiXCR on the 5' RACE reads; one entry per CDR3 protein. The table records 75,000 to 85,000 distinct CDR3 sequences, approximately 20% of them present only once. Study-level points and caveats: Blood carried ubiquitous expanded tumor TCRs more at resection than follow-up.

The CDR3 has 14 amino acids. V was pared by 4 bases and J by 3 bases, with 9 bases between. Germline CDR1 reads LGHNA; CDR2 reads YNFKEQ. The clonotype was recovered from a male donor with early-stage non-small cell lung cancer. The rearrangement uses TRBV4-2 and TRBJ2-2; D gene ambiguous. The specimen comprised PBMCs, sampled at surgery. CDR3 nucleotide sequence: TGTGCCAGCAGCCTCTTGTCCTACACCGGGGAGCTGTTTTTT. It specifies CASSLLSYTGELFF.